This TCR beta chain was sequenced in a study of shared clonotypes between healthy human individuals. Study observations and caveats: Around 5% was the fraction of naive CD4 clonotypes found shared across a handful of donors. Naive subsets usually exceeded memory subsets in estimated richness.

To note about this clone: Antigen unknown.

The authors split each subset's genomic DNA evenly across several immunoSEQ plates. TCRdb's table, derived via immunoSEQ multiplex PCR, lists solely in-frame clones and lacks some. The sample holds 2 million to 2.5 million clones, roughly 95% seen once. The investigators split CD4+ cells into a CD45RA+ naive subset and a CD45RA-negative memory subset. Trimming took off 0 bases at V and 13 bases at J, with 21 bases between the two ends. The CDR3 has 15 amino acids. The germline gives CDR1 LNHNV, CDR2 YYDKDF (reference sequence). The TCR comes from a man aged 18 to 30 in good health. Sequencing was carried out using naive CD4+ T cells sorted from blood. Specified subset: CD45RA+ positively selected. The chain combines TRBV15 with TRBJ2-5; unclear D gene. CDR3 sequence reads: CATSRDQLFVRSLYF. As DNA, the CDR3 is TGTGCCACCAGCAGAGATCAACTTTTTGTAAGGTCCCTGTACTTC.